The clone carrying this T cell receptor beta chain turned up a few times. Described treatment: PENTA 11 planned treatment interruption arm or continuous ART arm. At least 24 weeks of at least three-drug ART, in children 2 to 15 years. This sample was taken from a study of HIV-infected children after antiretroviral therapy interruption. RNA-based 3' RACE libraries used unique molecular identifiers. TCRdb re-called the 3' RACE reads through MiXCR, storing one row per CDR3 protein. The sample lists about 89,000 distinct CDR3 sequences; approximately 6.9% were seen once. The germline V gene encodes CDR1 SGHNT and CDR2 YYREEE (reference sequence). The V and J ends lost 2 bases and 14 bases respectively, with 18 bases between them. The CDR3 sequence is 13 residues long.

The receptor was isolated from a pool of human donors with HIV. The sequencing used CD45RA+ CD4+ T cells from PBMCs, pooled from several time points, collected from a donor given antiretroviral therapy, either interrupted or continuous. Subset defined: naive CD4+ CD45RA+ CD45RO- T cells. V is TRBV5-4 and J is TRBJ2-3; D is ambiguous. CDR3 amino acids: CASSFVPRDSAYF. Written as DNA, the CDR3 is TGTGCCAGCAGCTTTGTGCCCCGAGATTCTGCGTATTTT.